The sequence of this T cell receptor (beta chain) was determined in a study of T cell repertoires in cytomegalovirus infection. Across the whole study: It can be stated that public TCR beta signatures indicated CMV infection as well as a matching HLA type.

MiXCR was run by TCRdb on the reads, yielding one entry per CDR3 protein. The data contain about 260,000 distinct CDR3 sequences, roughly 13% of them seen just once; the ten biggest clones take up roughly 8.7%. At least ten counts were recorded for this clonotype. The clonotype comes from a human donor in good health (CMV status not recorded). Some clones in this sample may be carry-over from other donors' samples. Sequencing used PBMCs.

In nucleotides, the CDR3 is TGTGCCAGCAGCGTCGAGGGAGGATCGAGGTTTCGGCCCCAGCATTTT. As protein: CASSVEGGSRFRPQHF. The chain uses TRBV7-8 and TRBJ1-5; D ambiguous. The CDR3 totals 16 residues. V was cut by 5 bases and J by 9 bases, with 23 bases left in between. CDR1 is SGHVS, CDR2 FQNEAQ, per germline.